This T cell receptor beta chain emerged from a study of regulatory T cells in long-lasting Graves disease. Whole-study findings and limits: The study examined only peripheral blood, not thyroid tissue.

Time point denoted: persistent/refractory GD, antithyroid drugs over 5 years with positive TRAb. Extracted PBMC RNA gave rise to the TCR library. On this clonotype itself: Its cognate antigen is unknown.

The CDR3 is made up of 15 amino acids. The trim removed 2 bases at V and 5 bases at J, leaving 4 bases unmatched. Germline CDR1 SEHNR, CDR2 FQNEAQ (reference sequence). TCR beta libraries were built with iRepertoire HTBI primers and Arm-PCR of CDR3 regions. TCRdb independently ran MiXCR on the multiplex PCR reads; one entry per CDR3 protein. The sample has 400,000 to 500,000 distinct CDR3 sequences; under 25% are singletons. The chain recombines TRBV7-9 with TRBJ1-1; TRBD1 agrees at 11 bases. Sequenced material: peripheral blood mononuclear cells (PBMCs), taken when the disease was refractory, from a patient treated with antithyroid drugs. The TCR was taken from a female donor with Graves disease. The CDR3 sequence is CASSLIGQGATEAFF. Written as DNA, the CDR3 is TGTGCCAGCAGCTTAATAGGACAGGGGGCGACTGAAGCTTTCTTT.